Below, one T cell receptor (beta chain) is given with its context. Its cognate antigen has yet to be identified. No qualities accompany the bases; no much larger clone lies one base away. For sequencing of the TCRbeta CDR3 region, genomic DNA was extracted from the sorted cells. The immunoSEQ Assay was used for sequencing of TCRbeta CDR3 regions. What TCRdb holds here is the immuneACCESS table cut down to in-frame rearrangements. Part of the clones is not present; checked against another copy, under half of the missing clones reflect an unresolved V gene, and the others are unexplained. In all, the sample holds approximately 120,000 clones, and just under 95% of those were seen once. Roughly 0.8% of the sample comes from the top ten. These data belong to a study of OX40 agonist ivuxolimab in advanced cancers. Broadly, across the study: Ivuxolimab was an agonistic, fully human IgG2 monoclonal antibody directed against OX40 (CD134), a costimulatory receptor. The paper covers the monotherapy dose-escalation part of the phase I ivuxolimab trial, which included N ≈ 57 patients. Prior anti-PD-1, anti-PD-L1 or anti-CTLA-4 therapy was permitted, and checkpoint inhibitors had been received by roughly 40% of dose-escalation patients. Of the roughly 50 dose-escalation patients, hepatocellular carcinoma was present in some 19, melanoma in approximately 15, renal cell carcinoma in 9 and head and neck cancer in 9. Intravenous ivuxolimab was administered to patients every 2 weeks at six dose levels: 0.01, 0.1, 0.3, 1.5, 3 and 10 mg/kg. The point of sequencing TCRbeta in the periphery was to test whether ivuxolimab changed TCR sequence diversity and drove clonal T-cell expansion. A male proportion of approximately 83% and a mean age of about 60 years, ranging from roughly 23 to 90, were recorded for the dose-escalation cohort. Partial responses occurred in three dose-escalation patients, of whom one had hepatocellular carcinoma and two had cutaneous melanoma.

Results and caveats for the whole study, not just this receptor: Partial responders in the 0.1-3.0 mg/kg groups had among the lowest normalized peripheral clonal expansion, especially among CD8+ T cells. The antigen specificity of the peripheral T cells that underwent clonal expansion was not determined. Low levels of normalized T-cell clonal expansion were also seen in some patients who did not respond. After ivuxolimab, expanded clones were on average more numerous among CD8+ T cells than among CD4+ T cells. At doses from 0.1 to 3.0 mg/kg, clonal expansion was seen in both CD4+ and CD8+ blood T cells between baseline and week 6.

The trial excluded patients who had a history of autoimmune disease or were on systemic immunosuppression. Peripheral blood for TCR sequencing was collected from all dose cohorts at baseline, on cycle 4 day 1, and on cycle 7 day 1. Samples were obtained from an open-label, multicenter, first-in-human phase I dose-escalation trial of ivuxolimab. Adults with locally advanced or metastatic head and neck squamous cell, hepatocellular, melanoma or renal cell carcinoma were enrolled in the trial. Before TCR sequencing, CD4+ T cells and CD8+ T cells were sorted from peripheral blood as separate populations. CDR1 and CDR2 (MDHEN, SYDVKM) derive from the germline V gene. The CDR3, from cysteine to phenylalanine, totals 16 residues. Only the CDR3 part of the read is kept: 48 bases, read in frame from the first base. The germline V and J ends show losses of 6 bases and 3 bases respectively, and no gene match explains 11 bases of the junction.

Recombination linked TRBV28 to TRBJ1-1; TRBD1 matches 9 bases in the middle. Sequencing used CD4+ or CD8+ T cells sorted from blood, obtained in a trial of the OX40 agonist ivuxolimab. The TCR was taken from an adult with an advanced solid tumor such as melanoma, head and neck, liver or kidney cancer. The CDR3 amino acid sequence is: CASRSRGTGIHTEAFF. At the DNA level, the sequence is TGTGCCAGCAGATCGAGGGGGACAGGGATCCACACTGAAGCTTTCTTT.